This section outlines one T cell receptor beta chain sequence together with its context. What it binds is not known. This sample is part of a study of cytomegalovirus exposure and HLA in healthy donors. Study-wide findings and caveats: It was reported in a later analysis that an Asian-associated ancestry cluster showed fewer N-insertions than the approximately 670-donor mean.

Primers: 60 Vbeta forward and 13 Jbeta reverse. TCRdb's table, derived via immunoSEQ multiplex PCR, lists solely in-frame clones and lacks some. Its listing shows 100,000 to 150,000 clones. Whereas donors were nominally healthy upon sampling, unrecorded immune exposures were probable. Sequencing input: PBMCs. The TCR sequence derives from a woman aged 40 to 49 in good health and CMV-seronegative.

For the CDR3, the DNA is TGTGCCAGCACGAACCGAGACAGGGGTGGCTACAATGAGCAGTTCTTC. Its translation: CASTNRDRGGYNEQFF. The rearrangement joins TRBV7-3 to TRBJ2-1; 8 bases are shared with TRBD1. Germline V lookup: CDR1 SGHTA, CDR2 FQGTGA. The V segment lost 7 bases and the J segment 3 bases; nucleotides outside the gene matches: 11. The CDR3 has 16 amino acids.